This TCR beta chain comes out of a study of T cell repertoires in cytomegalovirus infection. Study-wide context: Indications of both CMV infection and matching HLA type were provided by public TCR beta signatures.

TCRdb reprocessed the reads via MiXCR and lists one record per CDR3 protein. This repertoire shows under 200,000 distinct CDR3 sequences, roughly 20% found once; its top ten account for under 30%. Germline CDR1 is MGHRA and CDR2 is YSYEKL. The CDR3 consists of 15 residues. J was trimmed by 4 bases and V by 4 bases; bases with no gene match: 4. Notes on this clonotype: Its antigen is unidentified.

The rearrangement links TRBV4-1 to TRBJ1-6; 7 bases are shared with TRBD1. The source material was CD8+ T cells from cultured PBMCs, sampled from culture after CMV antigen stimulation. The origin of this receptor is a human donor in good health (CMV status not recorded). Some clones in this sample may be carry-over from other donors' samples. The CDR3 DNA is TGCGCCAGCAGCCCCCCGGGACAGTATAATTCACCCCTCCACTTT. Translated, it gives CASSPPGQYNSPLHF.